Following are 25 T cell receptor beta chains from one sample sequenced in a study of control samples from healthy donors and cancer patients. The repertoire was sequenced with immunoSEQ multiplex PCR; TCRdb's copy has only in-frame clones and lacks some. The data contain approximately 170,000 clones, around 88% of them singletons. What was sequenced was blood. Receptor source: a young woman in good health.

This clone was observed a single time. The chain joins TRBV10-2 to TRBJ1-2; no reliable D call. Deletions cut 6 bases from V and 0 bases from J, with 20 bases between. Germline lookup yields CDR1 WSHSY and CDR2 SAAADI. The CDR3 is 17 amino acids. The CDR3 loop is CASSPGGWQSANYGYTF. The CDR3 DNA sequence: TGCGCCAGCAGCCCCGGAGGGTGGCAGTCCGCTAACTATGGCTACACCTTC.

This chain joins TRBV19 and TRBJ2-1; TRBD1 agrees at 9 bases. This CDR3 comprises 15 residues. The germline V gene encodes CDR1 LNHDA and CDR2 SQIVND (reference sequence). V lost 5 bases to trimming and J lost 4 bases; unmatched junction nucleotides: 6. For the CDR3, the DNA is TGTGCCAGTAGTGCCAGACAGGGGGAATACAATGAGCAGTTCTTC. Its translation is CASSARQGEYNEQFF.

This clone was observed once. The chain is built from TRBV28 and TRBJ1-3; 7 bases are a match to TRBD1. CDR1 is MDHEN, CDR2 SYDVKM, per germline. The ends lost 1 base at V and 8 bases at J; junction bases unmatched: 14. This CDR3 contains 17 residues. The CDR3, as DNA: TGTGCCAGCAGTTTATCCCAGACCCGCCAGGGGGGGGACACCATATATTTT. Translating it yields CASSLSQTRQGGDTIYF.

This chain links TRBV3-1 (or the pseudogene TRBV3-2) with TRBJ1-5; D is unresolved. The CDR3 has 15 amino acids. Trimming stripped 0 bases from V and 3 bases from J, with 9 bases between. The germline V gene encodes CDR1 LGHDT and CDR2 YNNKEL (reference sequence). The CDR3, as DNA: TGTGCCAGCAGCCAAGATCTCCGAGACAATCAGCCCCAGCATTTT. This sequence encodes CASSQDLRDNQPQHF.

The chain combines TRBV27 with TRBJ2-1; 7 bases are shared with TRBD1. Per the germline V gene, CDR1 is MNHEY and CDR2 is SMNVEV (reference sequence). This CDR3 contains 15 residues. V lost 7 bases to trimming and J lost 2 bases; unmatched junction nucleotides: 8. The CDR3 region is CASTMIGGAYNEQFF. The CDR3 DNA reads TGTGCCAGCACTATGATAGGGGGCGCCTACAATGAGCAGTTCTTC.

Turning to this clone: A read error may explain this, as a much larger clone is one base away. This chain connects TRBV4-1 to TRBJ1-1; 9 bases map to TRBD1. This CDR3 is built from 15 residues. Germline lookup yields CDR1 MGHRA and CDR2 YSYEKL. CDR3 in DNA: TGCGCCAACAGCCCTTGGACAGGGGCGAACACTGAAGCTTTCTTT. Encoded protein: CANSPWTGANTEAFF.

The rearrangement links TRBV28 to TRBJ1-5, with TRBD1 matching 7 bases. The CDR3 has 17 residues. The germline V gene encodes CDR1 MDHEN and CDR2 SYDVKM. The V and J ends lost 7 bases and 0 bases, in that order; junction bases with no gene match: 12. The CDR3, as DNA: TGTGCCAGCACCCGAGGGGACAGTTGGGATAGCAATCAGCCCCAGCATTTT. Its translation: CASTRGDSWDSNQPQHF.

Here the CDR3 reads CASSDGFGWADPNYGYTF. The CDR3 coding sequence is TGTGCCAGCAGTGATGGGTTCGGTTGGGCGGACCCAAACTATGGCTACACCTTC. This rearrangement joins TRBV6-1 to TRBJ1-2; D unclear. The CDR3 sequence is 18 residues long. V was cut by 3 bases and J by 2 bases, with 22 bases left in between. The germline gives CDR1 MNHNS, CDR2 SASEGT.

This clone was detected once. The chain employs TRBV5-1 and TRBJ2-7; 13 nucleotides align to TRBD2. Germline V lookup: CDR1 SGHRS, CDR2 YFSETQ. J gave up 3 bases and V 0 bases, and 3 bases lay outside the gene matches. The CDR3 runs 16 residues. In nucleotides, the CDR3 is TGCGCCAGCAGCTTGGGGGGACTAGCGGGAATCTACGAGCAGTACTTC. Amino acid sequence: CASSLGGLAGIYEQYF.

This sequence joins TRBV5-4 and TRBJ1-6, with TRBD1 matching over 12 bases. With V trimmed by 3 bases and J by 9 bases, 4 bases remained unmatched. This CDR3 region has 15 residues. CDR1 and CDR2 (germline): SGHNT, YYREEE (reference sequence). The CDR3 DNA sequence: TGTGCCAGCAGCTGGGGACAGGGGGCTAGTTCACCCCTCCACTTT. Translating gives CASSWGQGASSPLHF.

The rearrangement uses TRBV3-1 (or the pseudogene TRBV3-2) and TRBJ2-3; D could derive from TRBD1 or TRBD2 (5 bases each). Trimming cost V 4 bases and J 6 bases, with 20 bases left between them. There are 16 residues in the CDR3. Germline V gives CDR1 LGHDT, CDR2 YNNKEL (reference sequence). The CDR3 protein is CASSPIGTVLSDTQYF. The CDR3 DNA sequence: TGTGCCAGCAGCCCCATTGGGACCGTTCTATCGGATACGCAGTATTTT.

The chain recombines TRBV6-4 with TRBJ2-3; 8 bases match TRBD1. This CDR3 region has 17 residues. J was trimmed by 4 bases and V by 8 bases; bases with no gene match: 17. CDR1 is MRHNA, CDR2 SNTAGT, per germline. The CDR3 DNA reads TGTGCCAGCTTAGACTTACGGACAGGGCCTATCCCAGATACGCAGTATTTT. Protein: CASLDLRTGPIPDTQYF.

The chain carries TRBV11-2 and TRBJ2-7, with D tentatively TRBD1 or TRBD2 (6 bases each). The CDR3 covers 15 residues. The germline V gene encodes CDR1 SGHAT and CDR2 FQNNGV. V gave up 5 bases and J gave up 4 bases, with 18 bases separating them. This CDR3 reads CASSHGSRGGYEQYF. The CDR3 DNA follows: TGTGCCAGCAGCCATGGATCTCGAGGGGGGTACGAGCAGTACTTC.

This clone was detected once. This chain links TRBV2 with TRBJ2-4; D gene uncertain. The ends were cut back, 4 bases at V and 0 bases at J, with 13 bases in the middle. This CDR3 spans 16 amino acids. Germline V gives CDR1 SNHLY, CDR2 FYNNEI. CDR3 loop: CASSGRVGLAKNIQYF. DNA of the CDR3: TGTGCCAGCAGTGGAAGGGTAGGGTTAGCCAAAAACATTCAGTACTTC.

The rearrangement links TRBV18 to TRBJ2-7; 9 nucleotides align to TRBD2. CDR1 is KGHSH and CDR2 is LQKENI in the germline V gene. V shed 2 bases and J 7 bases; nucleotides not matched to a gene: 6. The CDR3 is 14 amino acids. The CDR3 DNA follows: TGTGCCAGCTCACCAGGGACTAGCTCAGGTGAGCAGTACTTC. Translation gives CASSPGTSSGEQYF.

The chain joins TRBV27 to TRBJ2-7; 7 bases are shared with TRBD2. Trimming cost V 5 bases and J 3 bases; bases outside gene matches: 4. CDR1 and CDR2 from the germline V gene are MNHEY and SMNVEV (reference sequence). CDR3 size: 13 residues. CDR3 coding DNA: TGTGCCAGCAGTCCTAGCGGTAGCTACGAGCAGTACTTC. Its translation: CASSPSGSYEQYF.

Regarding this clone: The same CDR3 also results from other DNA sequences found in this sample. The chain is built from TRBV6-1 and TRBJ1-6; 8 bases are a match to TRBD1. The CDR3 is 15 residues long. Germline V gives CDR1 MNHNS, CDR2 SASEGT. V shed 2 bases and J 10 bases; nucleotides not matched to a gene: 7. The CDR3 loop reads CASSELGQGRSPLHF. CDR3 DNA sequence: TGTGCCAGCAGTGAATTAGGACAGGGCCGCTCACCCCTCCACTTT.

The V call is TRBV5-1, the J call TRBJ2-5, with D possibly TRBD2 on 5 matching bases. Germline CDR1 SGHRS, CDR2 YFSETQ. The V end was cut by 0 bases, the J end by 5 bases, with 11 bases between. CDR3 length: 14 amino acids. DNA of the CDR3: TGCGCCAGCAGCTTGGGGGCTAGCAGGGAGACCCAGTACTTC. As protein: CASSLGASRETQYF.

This chain links TRBV28 with TRBJ1-2; D might be TRBD1 (5 bases). The CDR3 spans 13 residues. Trimming took 3 bases from V and 5 from J, leaving 10 bases between them. Germline assignment: CDR1 MDHEN and CDR2 SYDVKM. The CDR3 DNA follows: TGTGCCAGCAGTTTGGGGCGGTTATATGGCTACACCTTC. It codes for CASSLGRLYGYTF.

Note on this clone: This sample also contains other DNA sequences that code for the same CDR3. The chain employs TRBV5-1 and TRBJ2-1, with a tentative D call TRBD2 (5 bases). CDR3 length: 15 amino acids. Germline V CDR1 and CDR2: SGHRS, YFSETQ. V shed 0 bases and J shed 0 bases, with 7 bases lying between them. The DNA of the CDR3 is TGCGCCAGCAGCTTGGCGGGGAGCTCCTACAATGAGCAGTTCTTC. Encoded protein: CASSLAGSSYNEQFF.

The CDR3 DNA reads as TGTGCCAGCAGCCGCACCGGGACAGGGTGGAATGAGCAGTTCTTC. Encoded protein: CASSRTGTGWNEQFF. The chain couples TRBV5-6 to TRBJ2-1, with 9 bases identical to TRBD1. The V gene's germline CDR1 is SGHDT and CDR2 YYEEEE. The CDR3 loop spans 15 amino acids. The V gene end was trimmed by 4 bases and the J gene end by 7 bases; junction bases not matched to a gene: 9. Supplemented by reference TRBV5-6 and TRBJ2-1, the full variable domain reads DAGVTQSPTHLIKTRGQQVTLRCSPKSGHDTVSWYQQALGQGPQFIFQYYEEEERQRGNFPDRFSGHQFPNYSSELNVNALLLGDSALYLCASSRTGTGWNEQFFGPGTRLTVL.

The J gene is TRBJ2-4, the V gene TRBV7-9; D not resolved. The CDR3 totals 15 residues. Looked up from germline, CDR1 is SEHNR and CDR2 is FQNEAQ (reference sequence). V dropped 0 bases and J dropped 1 base, with 7 bases sitting between them. The DNA of the CDR3 is TGTGCCAGCAGCTTAGCCGGCAGTGCCAAAAACATTCAGTACTTC. Translated, it gives CASSLAGSAKNIQYF.

This chain links TRBV4-1 with TRBJ2-7; tentatively, D is TRBD1 or TRBD2 (6 bases each). The CDR3 length is 15 residues. The germline gives CDR1 MGHRA, CDR2 YSYEKL. Trimming removed 4 bases at V and 5 bases at J, with 18 bases between. The CDR3 sequence: CASSPVGRGADEQYF. For the CDR3, the DNA is TGCGCCAGCAGCCCCGTAGGAAGGGGGGCCGACGAGCAGTACTTC.

The V and J genes are TRBV30 and TRBJ1-5; no clear D. V shed 2 bases and J shed 2 bases, with 7 bases lying between them. Germline values: CDR1 GTSNPN, CDR2 SVGIG (reference sequence). CDR3 length: 13 amino acids. CDR3 in amino acids: CAWSPQGNQPQHF. In DNA form, the CDR3 reads TGTGCCTGGAGTCCCCAGGGCAATCAGCCCCAGCATTTT.

V usage is TRBV18 and J usage is TRBJ1-1; D unresolved. CDR1 and CDR2 (germline): KGHSH, LQKENI. The CDR3 runs to 15 residues. Trimming took 2 bases from V and 4 from J, leaving 14 bases between them. CDR3 sequence reads: CASSPAASGSTEAFF. The CDR3, as DNA: TGTGCCAGCTCACCAGCGGCTTCGGGATCCACTGAAGCTTTCTTT.